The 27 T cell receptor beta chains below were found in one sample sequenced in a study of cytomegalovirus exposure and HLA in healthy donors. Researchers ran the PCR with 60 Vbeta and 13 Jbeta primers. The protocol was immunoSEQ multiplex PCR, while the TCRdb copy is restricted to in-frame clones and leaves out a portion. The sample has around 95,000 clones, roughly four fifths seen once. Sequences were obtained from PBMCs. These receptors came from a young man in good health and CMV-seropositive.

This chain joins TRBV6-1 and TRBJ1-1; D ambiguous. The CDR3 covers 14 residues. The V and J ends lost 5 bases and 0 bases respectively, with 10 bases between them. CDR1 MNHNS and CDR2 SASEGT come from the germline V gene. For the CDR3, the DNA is TGTGCCAGCAGTAACCGAGTTATGAACACTGAAGCTTTCTTT. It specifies CASSNRVMNTEAFF.

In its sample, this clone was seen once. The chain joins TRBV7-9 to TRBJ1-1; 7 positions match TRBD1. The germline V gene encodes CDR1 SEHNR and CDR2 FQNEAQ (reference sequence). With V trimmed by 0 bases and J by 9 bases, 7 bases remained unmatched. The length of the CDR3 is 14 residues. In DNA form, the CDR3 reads TGTGCCAGCAGCTTAGCGCGTGAAGGGGGCAAAGCTTTCTTT. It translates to CASSLAREGGKAFF.

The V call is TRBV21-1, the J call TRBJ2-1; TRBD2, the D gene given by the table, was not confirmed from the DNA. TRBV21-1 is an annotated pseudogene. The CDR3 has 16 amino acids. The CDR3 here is CASSREGGSSYNEQFF. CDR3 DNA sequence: TGTGCCAGCAGCCGAGAGGGCGGGAGCTCCTACAATGAGCAGTTCTTC.

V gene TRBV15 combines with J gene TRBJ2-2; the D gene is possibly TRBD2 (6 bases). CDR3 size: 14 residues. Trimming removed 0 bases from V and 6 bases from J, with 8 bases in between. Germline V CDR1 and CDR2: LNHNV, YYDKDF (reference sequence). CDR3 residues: CATSREWGAGELFF. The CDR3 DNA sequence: TGTGCCACCAGCAGAGAATGGGGGGCCGGGGAGCTGTTTTTT.

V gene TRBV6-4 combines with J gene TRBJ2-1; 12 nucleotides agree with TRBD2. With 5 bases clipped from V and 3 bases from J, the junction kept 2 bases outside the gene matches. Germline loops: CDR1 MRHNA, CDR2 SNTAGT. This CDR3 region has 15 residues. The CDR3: CASSRTSGDYNEQFF. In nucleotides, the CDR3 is TGTGCCAGCAGTCGGACTAGCGGGGACTACAATGAGCAGTTCTTC.

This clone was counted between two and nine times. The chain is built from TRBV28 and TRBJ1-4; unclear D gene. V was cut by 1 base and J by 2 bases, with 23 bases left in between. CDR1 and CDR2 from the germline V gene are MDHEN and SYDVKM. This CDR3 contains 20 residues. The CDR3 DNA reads TGTGCCAGCAGTTTATCCACCCTTTACTCGGATCGGAGGACTAATGAAAAACTGTTTTTT. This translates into CASSLSTLYSDRRTNEKLFF. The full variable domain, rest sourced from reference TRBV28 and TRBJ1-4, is DVKVTQSSRYLVKRTGEKVFLECVQDMDHENMFWYRQDPGLGLRLIYFSYDVKMKEKGDIPEGYSVSREKKERFSLILESASTNQTSMYLCASSLSTLYSDRRTNEKLFFGSGTQLSVL.

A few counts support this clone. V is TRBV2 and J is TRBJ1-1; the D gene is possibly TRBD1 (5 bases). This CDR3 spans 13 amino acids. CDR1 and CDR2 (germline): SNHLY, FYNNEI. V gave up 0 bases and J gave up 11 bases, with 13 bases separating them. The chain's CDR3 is CASSEARQGDAFF. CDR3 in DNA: TGTGCCAGCAGTGAAGCGCGGCAGGGTGACGCTTTCTTT.

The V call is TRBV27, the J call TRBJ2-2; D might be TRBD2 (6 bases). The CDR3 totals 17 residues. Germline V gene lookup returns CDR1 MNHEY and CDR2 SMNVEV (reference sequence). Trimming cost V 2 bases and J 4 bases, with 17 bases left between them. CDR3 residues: CASSLISSGASTGELFF. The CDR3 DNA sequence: TGTGCCAGCAGTTTAATAAGTAGCGGCGCTTCCACCGGGGAGCTGTTTTTT.

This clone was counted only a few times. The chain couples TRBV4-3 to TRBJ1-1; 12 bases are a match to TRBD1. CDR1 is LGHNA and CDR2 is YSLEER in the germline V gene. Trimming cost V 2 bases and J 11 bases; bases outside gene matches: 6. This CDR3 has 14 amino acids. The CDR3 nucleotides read TGCGCCAGCAGCCAACCGGGACAGGGGGCGAATGCTTTCTTT. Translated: CASSQPGQGANAFF.

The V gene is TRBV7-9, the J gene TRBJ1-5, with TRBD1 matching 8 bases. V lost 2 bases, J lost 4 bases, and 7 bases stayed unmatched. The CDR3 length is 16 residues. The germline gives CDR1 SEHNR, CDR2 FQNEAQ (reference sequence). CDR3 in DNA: TGTGCCAGCAGCTTATTTACAGGGGGAGGTAATCAGCCCCAGCATTTT. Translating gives CASSLFTGGGNQPQHF.

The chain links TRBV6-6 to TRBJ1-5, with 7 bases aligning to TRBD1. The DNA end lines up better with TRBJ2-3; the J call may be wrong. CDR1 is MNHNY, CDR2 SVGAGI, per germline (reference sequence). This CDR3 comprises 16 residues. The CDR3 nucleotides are TGTGCCAGCAGAACCGGGACAGTTAATAGCAATCAGCCCCAGTATTTT. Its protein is CASRTGTVNSNQPQYF.

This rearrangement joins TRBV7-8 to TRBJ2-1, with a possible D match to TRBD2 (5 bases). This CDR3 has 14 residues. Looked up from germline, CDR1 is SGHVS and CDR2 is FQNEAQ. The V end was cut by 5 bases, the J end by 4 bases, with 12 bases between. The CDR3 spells CASSPQRTYNEQFF. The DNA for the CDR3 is TGTGCCAGCAGCCCCCAGCGGACGTACAATGAGCAGTTCTTC.

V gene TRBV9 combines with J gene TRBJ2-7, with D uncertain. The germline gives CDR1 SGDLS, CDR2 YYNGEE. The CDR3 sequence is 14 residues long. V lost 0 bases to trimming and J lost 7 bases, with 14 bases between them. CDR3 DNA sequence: TGTGCCAGCAGCGTAGGACCCACCCCGAGGGAGCAGTACTTC. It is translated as CASSVGPTPREQYF.

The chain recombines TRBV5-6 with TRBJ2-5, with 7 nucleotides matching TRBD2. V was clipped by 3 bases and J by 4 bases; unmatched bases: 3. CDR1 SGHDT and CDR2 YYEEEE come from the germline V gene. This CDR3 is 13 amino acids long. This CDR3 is CASSSGTIETQYF. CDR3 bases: TGTGCCAGCAGCTCCGGGACTATAGAGACCCAGTACTTC.

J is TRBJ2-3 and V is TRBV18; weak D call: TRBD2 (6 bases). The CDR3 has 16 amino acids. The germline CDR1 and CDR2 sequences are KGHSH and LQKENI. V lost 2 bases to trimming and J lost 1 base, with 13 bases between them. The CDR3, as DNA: TGTGCCAGCTCACCAGAGGTCGGGGGACGCACAGATACGCAGTATTTT. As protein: CASSPEVGGRTDTQYF.

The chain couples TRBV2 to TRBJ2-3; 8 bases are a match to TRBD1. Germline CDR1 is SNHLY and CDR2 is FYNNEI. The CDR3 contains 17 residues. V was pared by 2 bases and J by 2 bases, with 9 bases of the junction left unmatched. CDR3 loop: CASSERAGQGFTDTQYF. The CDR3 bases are TGTGCCAGCAGTGAAAGAGCTGGACAGGGTTTCACAGATACGCAGTATTTT.

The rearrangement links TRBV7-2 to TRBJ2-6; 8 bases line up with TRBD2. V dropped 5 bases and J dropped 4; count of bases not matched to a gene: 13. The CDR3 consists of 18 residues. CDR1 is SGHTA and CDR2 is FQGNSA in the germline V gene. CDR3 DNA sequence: TGTGCCAGCAGCCTCATACAGGGACTAGGTTCGGGGGCCAACGTCCTGACTTTC. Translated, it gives CASSLIQGLGSGANVLTF.

The CDR3 protein is CASSYSKGANTEAFF. CDR3 nucleotide sequence: TGTGCCAGCAGTTACTCGAAAGGGGCGAACACTGAAGCTTTCTTT. The chain uses TRBV6-6 and TRBJ1-1; possibly TRBD1 for D (5 bases). Per the germline V gene, CDR1 is MNHNY and CDR2 is SVGAGI (reference sequence). Trimming pared 0 bases from V and 1 base from J, leaving 9 bases between. This CDR3 is built from 15 residues.

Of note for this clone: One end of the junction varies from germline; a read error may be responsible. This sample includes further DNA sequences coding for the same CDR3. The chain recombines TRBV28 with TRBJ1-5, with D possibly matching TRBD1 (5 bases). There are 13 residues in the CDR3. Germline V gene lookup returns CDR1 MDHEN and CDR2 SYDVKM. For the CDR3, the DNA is TGTGCCAGCTCCGACAGAAGCAACCAGCCCCAGCATTTT. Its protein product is CASSDRSNQPQHF.

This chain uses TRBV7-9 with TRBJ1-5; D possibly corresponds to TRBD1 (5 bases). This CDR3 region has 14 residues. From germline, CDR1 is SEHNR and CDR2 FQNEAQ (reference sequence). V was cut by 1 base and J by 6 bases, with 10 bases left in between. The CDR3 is CASSLVGGGQPQHF. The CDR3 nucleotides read TGTGCCAGCAGCTTAGTCGGGGGAGGTCAGCCCCAGCATTTT.

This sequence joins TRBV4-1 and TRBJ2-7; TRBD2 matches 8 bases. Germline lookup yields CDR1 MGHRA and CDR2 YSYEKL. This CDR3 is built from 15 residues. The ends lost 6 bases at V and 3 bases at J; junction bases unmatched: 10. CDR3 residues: CASSVTSGQNYEQYF. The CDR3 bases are TGCGCCAGCAGTGTAACTAGCGGTCAGAACTACGAGCAGTACTTC.

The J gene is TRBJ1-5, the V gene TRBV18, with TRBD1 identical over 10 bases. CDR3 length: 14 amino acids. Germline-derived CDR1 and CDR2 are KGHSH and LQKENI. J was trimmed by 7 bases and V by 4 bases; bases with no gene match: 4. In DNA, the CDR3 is TGTGCCAGCTCACAAGACAGGGGGCGACAGCCCCAGCATTTT. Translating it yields CASSQDRGRQPQHF.

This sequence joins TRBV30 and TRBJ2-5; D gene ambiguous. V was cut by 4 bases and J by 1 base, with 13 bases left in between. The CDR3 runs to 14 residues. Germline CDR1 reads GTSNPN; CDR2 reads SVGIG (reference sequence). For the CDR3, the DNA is TGTGCCTGGACCCCCGCGGATCGCCAAGAGACCCAGTACTTC. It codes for CAWTPADRQETQYF.

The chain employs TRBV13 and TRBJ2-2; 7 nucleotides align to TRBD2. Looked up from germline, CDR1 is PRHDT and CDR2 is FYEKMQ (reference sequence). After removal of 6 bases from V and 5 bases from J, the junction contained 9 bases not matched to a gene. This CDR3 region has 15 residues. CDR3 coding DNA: TGTGCCAGCAGTCTTCTGGCGGGAGTAACCGGGGAGCTGTTTTTT. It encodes CASSLLAGVTGELFF.

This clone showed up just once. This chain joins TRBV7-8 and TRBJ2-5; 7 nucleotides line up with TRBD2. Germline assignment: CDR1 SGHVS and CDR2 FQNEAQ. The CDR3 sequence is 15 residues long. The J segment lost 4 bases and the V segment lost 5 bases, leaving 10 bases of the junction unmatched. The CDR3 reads CASSLIRGEGETQYF. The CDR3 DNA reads TGTGCCAGCAGCCTGATTCGGGGGGAGGGAGAGACCCAGTACTTC.

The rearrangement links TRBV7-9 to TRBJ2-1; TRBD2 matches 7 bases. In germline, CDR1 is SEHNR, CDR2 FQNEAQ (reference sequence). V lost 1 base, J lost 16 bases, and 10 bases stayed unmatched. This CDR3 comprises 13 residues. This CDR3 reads CASSLGSSGIGFF. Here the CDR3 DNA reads TGTGCCAGCAGCTTAGGAAGCAGCGGGATAGGTTTCTTC. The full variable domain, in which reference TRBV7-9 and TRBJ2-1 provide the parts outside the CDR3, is DTGVSQNPRHKITKRGQNVTFRCDPISEHNRLYWYRQTLGQGPEFLTYFQNEAQLEKSRLLSDRFSAERPKGSFSTLEIQRTEQGDSAMYLCASSLGSSGIGFFGPGTRLTVL.

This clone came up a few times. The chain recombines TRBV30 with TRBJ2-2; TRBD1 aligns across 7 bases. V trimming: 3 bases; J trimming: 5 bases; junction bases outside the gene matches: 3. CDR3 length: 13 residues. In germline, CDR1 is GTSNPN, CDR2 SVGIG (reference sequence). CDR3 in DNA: TGTGCCTGGAGAGGGGGCCGAACCGGGGAGCTGTTTTTT. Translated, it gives CAWRGGRTGELFF.